The 32 T cell receptor beta chains below were found in one sample sequenced in a study of blood T cell repertoires in COVID-19 (dated by TCRdb to about 2020). Library method: the immunoSEQ multiplex PCR assay. TCRdb re-hosts the immuneACCESS table, in-frame sequences only. Its copies lack some clones; in the studies checked, an unresolved V gene accounts for under half of them, and the cause for the rest is not known. For this sample the table gives about 51,000 clones, of which around 90% were detected only once. Together, the top ten hold 2.5% to 3.5% of the sample. Specimen: peripheral blood. The origin of the receptors is a man aged 45-65 years with acute or convalescent COVID-19.

This clone was observed a few times. CDR3 residues: CASSPPPMQGVTEAFF. As DNA, the CDR3 is TGTGCCAGCTCACCACCGCCGATGCAGGGGGTCACTGAAGCTTTCTTT. The chain is built from TRBV18 and TRBJ1-1, with TRBD1 matching 7 bases. V gave up 0 bases and J gave up 4 bases; unmatched junction bases: 8. There are 16 residues in the CDR3. From germline, CDR1 is KGHSH and CDR2 LQKENI. Full variable domain (remainder filled in from reference TRBV18 and TRBJ1-1): NAGVMQNPRHLVRRRGQEARLRCSPMKGHSHVYWYRQLPEEGLKFMVYLQKENIIDESGMPKERFSAEFPKEGPSILRIQQVVRGDSAAYFCASSPPPMQGVTEAFFGQGTRLTVV.

CDR3 nucleotide sequence: TGTGCCAGCAGTTACAGACAGTCGTATGGCTACACCTTC. This translates into CASSYRQSYGYTF. The chain employs TRBV6-5 and TRBJ1-2; the D gene is possibly TRBD1 (5 bases). Germline CDR1 is MNHEY and CDR2 is SVGAGI. This CDR3 region has 13 residues. V lost 2 bases and J 5 bases, leaving 9 bases between the germline ends.

The rearrangement joins TRBV24-1 to TRBJ1-5, with TRBD1 as a possible D gene (6 bases). CDR1 is KGHDR, CDR2 SFDVKD, per germline. CDR3 length equals 14 residues. Trimming cost V 5 bases and J 1 base, with 8 bases left between them. The CDR3 DNA sequence: TGTGCCACCAGTGGGGGACAAAGCAATCAGCCCCAGCATTTT. Translated, it gives CATSGGQSNQPQHF.

The V and J genes are TRBV12-3 or TRBV12-4 and TRBJ2-7, with D tentatively TRBD1 (5 bases). V was cut by 4 bases and J by 0 bases, with 7 bases left in between. The CDR3 runs to 13 residues. CDR3 in DNA: TGTGCCAGCAGTTCAAGGGGCTCCTACGAGCAGTACTTC. Translating gives CASSSRGSYEQYF.

This chain uses TRBV13 with TRBJ1-5; 7 positions agree with TRBD1. The CDR3 runs 16 residues. V was pared by 0 bases and J by 1 base, with 3 bases of the junction left unmatched. The germline gives CDR1 PRHDT, CDR2 FYEKMQ (reference sequence). CDR3 region: CASSLGSQGSNQPQHF. Here the CDR3 DNA reads TGTGCCAGCAGCTTAGGCTCACAGGGGAGCAATCAGCCCCAGCATTTT.

J is TRBJ1-1 and V is TRBV25-1; D is uncertain. Germline values: CDR1 MGHDK, CDR2 SYGVNS. V dropped 2 bases and J dropped 2 bases, with 12 bases sitting between them. This CDR3 spans 15 amino acids. The CDR3 DNA reads as TGTGCCAGCAGTGAAATTGGTCAGACAAACACTGAAGCTTTCTTT. Protein product: CASSEIGQTNTEAFF.

The genes are TRBV10-2 and TRBJ1-2, with a weak D call TRBD1 (5 bases). The CDR3 is made up of 13 amino acids. The germline V gene has CDR1 WSHSY and CDR2 SAAADI. Trimming left V 4 bases short and J 7 bases short, with 13 bases between. The CDR3 DNA reads TGCGCCAGCAGTGCCCCGGGGGTGTTTGGCTACACCTTC. This encodes CASSAPGVFGYTF.

The rearrangement links TRBV6-6 to TRBJ2-3; TRBD2 matches 7 bases. This CDR3 spans 14 amino acids. CDR1 and CDR2 from the germline V gene are MNHNY and SVGAGI (reference sequence). V was clipped by 4 bases and J by 0 bases; unmatched bases: 1. The CDR3 loop reads CASSWGGSTDTQYF. CDR3 nucleotides: TGTGCCAGCAGTTGGGGGGGAAGCACAGATACGCAGTATTTT.

The chain employs TRBV5-5 and TRBJ2-3; 8 nucleotides line up with TRBD2. CDR1 and CDR2 from the germline V gene are SGHKS and YYEKEE (reference sequence). V gave up 0 bases and J gave up 1 base; unmatched junction bases: 7. The CDR3 has 17 residues. CDR3 nucleotides: TGTGCCAGCAGCTTGGAGGGCTCGGGGGGGCGCACAGATACGCAGTATTTT. It specifies CASSLEGSGGRTDTQYF.

This chain uses TRBV5-6 with TRBJ1-2, with 7 nucleotides matching TRBD1. The J segment lost 3 bases and the V segment lost 4 bases, leaving 6 bases of the junction unmatched. Germline CDR1 is SGHDT and CDR2 is YYEEEE. This CDR3 has 14 residues. CDR3 protein: CASSNDRDYYGYTF. The CDR3 DNA reads TGTGCCAGCAGCAATGACAGGGATTACTATGGCTACACCTTC.

The chain combines TRBV5-1 with TRBJ1-2, with TRBD1 identical over 8 bases. The CDR3 contains 15 residues. V shed 1 base, J shed 7 bases, and the junction held 9 bases outside the gene matches. Germline V CDR1 and CDR2: SGHRS, YFSETQ. The CDR3 sequence is CASSLFSLGTGGYTF. The DNA of the CDR3 is TGCGCCAGCAGCTTGTTCAGTCTCGGGACAGGTGGCTACACCTTC.

This clone appeared once. The CDR3 here is CASSFQPGGGADEQFF. CDR3 nucleotides: TGTGCCAGCAGCTTCCAACCGGGCGGGGGGGCCGATGAGCAGTTCTTC. The genes are TRBV11-2 and TRBJ2-1; 9 positions agree with TRBD2. The trim removed 3 bases at V and 8 bases at J, leaving 11 bases unmatched. The CDR3 is 16 amino acids. Germline V gene sequence: CDR1 SGHAT, CDR2 FQNNGV.

The V call is TRBV6-5, the J call TRBJ2-1, with D maybe TRBD2 (5 bases). This CDR3 comprises 15 residues. The germline V gene has CDR1 MNHEY and CDR2 SVGAGI. The V gene lost 2 bases and the J gene lost 4 bases, with 12 bases spanning the gap. CDR3: CASSYGRGSYNEQFF. DNA of the CDR3: TGTGCCAGCAGTTACGGCCGGGGATCGTACAATGAGCAGTTCTTC.

V gene TRBV13 combines with J gene TRBJ2-5, with 13 nucleotides matching TRBD2. The CDR3 is 15 amino acids. CDR1 and CDR2 (germline): PRHDT, FYEKMQ (reference sequence). J lost 5 bases, V lost 5 bases, and 5 bases had no gene match. The chain's CDR3 is CASSPGLAGTETQYF. CDR3 DNA sequence: TGTGCCAGCAGCCCGGGACTAGCGGGGACGGAGACCCAGTACTTC.

This clone has just one count. This chain uses TRBV2 with TRBJ2-7; 8 positions match TRBD1. The CDR3 has 13 amino acids. Germline trimming cut 6 bases from V and 5 bases from J; bases unmatched to any gene: 6. CDR1 and CDR2 from the germline V gene are SNHLY and FYNNEI. The DNA of the CDR3 is TGTGCCAGCAGCGGGACAGGCCCTAACGAGCAGTACTTC. Encoded protein: CASSGTGPNEQYF. The variable domain in full, with the rest retrieved from reference TRBV2 and TRBJ2-7, is EPEVTQTPSHQVTQMGQEVILRCVPISNHLYFYWYRQILGQKVEFLVSFYNNEISEKSEIFDDQFSVERPDGSNFTLKIRSTKLEDSAMYFCASSGTGPNEQYFGPGTRLTVT.

The chain joins TRBV12-3 or TRBV12-4 to TRBJ2-5; 8 positions agree with TRBD1. The CDR3 consists of 11 residues. Unmatched junction bases numbered 6, after V lost 5 bases and J lost 13 bases. As DNA, the CDR3 is TGTGCCAGCAGTCCAGGGGGCGCCAGGTACTTC. This codes for CASSPGGARYF.

This clone occurred once. This chain uses TRBV19 with TRBJ1-2; 7 nucleotides align to TRBD1. The CDR3 consists of 14 residues. Germline-derived CDR1 and CDR2 are LNHDA and SQIVND (reference sequence). Trimming removed 7 bases from V and 0 bases from J; junction bases left unmatched: 5. CDR3: CASTPTGPNYGYTF. CDR3 DNA: TGTGCCAGTACCCCGACAGGGCCTAACTATGGCTACACCTTC.

The CDR3 protein is CASSLGQTTNTEAFF. The CDR3 DNA follows: TGTGCCAGCTCCCTGGGACAGACTACGAACACTGAAGCTTTCTTT. V and J are TRBV18 and TRBJ1-1; 7 bases match TRBD1. The CDR3 extends over 15 amino acids. The J segment lost 1 base and the V segment lost 6 bases, leaving 8 bases of the junction unmatched. Germline assignment: CDR1 KGHSH and CDR2 LQKENI.

This chain joins TRBV28 and TRBJ1-1; TRBD1 might be the D (5 bases). This CDR3 is 13 amino acids long. The V and J ends lost 5 bases and 4 bases respectively, with 11 bases between them. Germline CDR1 is MDHEN and CDR2 is SYDVKM. CDR3 sequence reads: CASSRTGFTEAFF. CDR3 in DNA: TGTGCCAGCAGTCGTACAGGTTTCACTGAAGCTTTCTTT.

This sequence joins TRBV24-1 and TRBJ2-5, with 7 bases identical to TRBD1. The V gene's germline CDR1 is KGHDR and CDR2 SFDVKD. The CDR3 length is 19 residues. V trimming: 2 bases; J trimming: 4 bases; junction bases outside the gene matches: 18. DNA of the CDR3: TGTGCCACCAGTGATTCTCCCTTTGGGTCAACAGGGGCGGGAGAGACCCAGTACTTC. This gives the protein CATSDSPFGSTGAGETQYF.

The sample holds one count of this clone. The chain recombines TRBV19 with TRBJ2-3, with 9 bases matching TRBD1. The CDR3 is made up of 14 amino acids. Germline CDR1 is LNHDA and CDR2 is SQIVND (reference sequence). V was pared by 4 bases and J by 6 bases, with 5 bases of the junction left unmatched. CDR3 nucleotides: TGTGCCAGTAGTAACAGGGGGCAAAGCGATACGCAGTATTTT. It codes for CASSNRGQSDTQYF.

This clone was detected only a few times. The chain links TRBV5-1 to TRBJ1-1; unclear D gene. CDR1 and CDR2 from the germline V gene are SGHRS and YFSETQ. Deletions cut 6 bases from V and 5 bases from J, with 11 bases between. The CDR3 runs 12 residues. The CDR3 nucleotides read TGCGCCAGCACCCCGGGTGGGACTGAAGCTTTCTTT. Amino acid sequence: CASTPGGTEAFF. The full variable domain, in which reference TRBV5-1 and TRBJ1-1 provide the parts outside the CDR3, is KAGVTQTPRYLIKTRGQQVTLSCSPISGHRSVSWYQQTPGQGLQFLFEYFSETQRNKGNFPGRFSGRQFSNSRSEMNVSTLELGDSALYLCASTPGGTEAFFGQGTRLTVV.

The chain couples TRBV18 to TRBJ1-4, with 7 bases lining up with TRBD1. CDR1 and CDR2 from the germline V gene are KGHSH and LQKENI. With 3 bases clipped from V and 4 bases from J, the junction kept 2 bases outside the gene matches. The CDR3 has 14 amino acids. The CDR3 DNA follows: TGTGCCAGCTCACCCCGGGACAGTAATGAAAAACTGTTTTTT. This sequence encodes CASSPRDSNEKLFF.

V gene TRBV7-9 combines with J gene TRBJ2-7; D not resolved. The V and J ends lost 1 base and 4 bases respectively, with 8 bases between them. Germline assignment: CDR1 SEHNR and CDR2 FQNEAQ (reference sequence). The CDR3 loop spans 13 amino acids. CDR3 amino acids: CASSLELPYEQYF. The CDR3 DNA reads TGTGCCAGCAGCTTAGAACTACCGTACGAGCAGTACTTC.

The chain combines TRBV6-6 with TRBJ1-1; a weak D match, TRBD1 (6 bases). CDR3 size: 15 residues. Trimming cost V 2 bases and J 0 bases, with 10 bases left between them. Germline values: CDR1 MNHNY, CDR2 SVGAGI (reference sequence). CDR3 residues: CASSYRGQMNTEAFF. The CDR3 bases are TGTGCCAGCAGTTACCGCGGACAGATGAACACTGAAGCTTTCTTT.

This sequence joins TRBV29-1 and TRBJ2-7, with TRBD2 as a possible D gene (6 bases). In germline, CDR1 is SQVTM, CDR2 ANQGSEA. Trimming cost V 7 bases and J 0 bases, with 13 bases left between them. CDR3 length equals 13 residues. The CDR3 spells CSGAGRDSYEQYF. The CDR3, as DNA: TGCAGCGGGGCGGGACGGGACTCCTACGAGCAGTACTTC.

This clone was observed a single time. This chain's CDR3 is CACSLAGAPHEQFF. The CDR3 DNA is TGTGCCTGTTCTCTAGCGGGGGCACCCCATGAGCAGTTCTTC. The chain joins TRBV27 to TRBJ2-1; 10 bases match TRBD2. The length of the CDR3 is 14 residues. The junction had 12 bases not matched to a gene; V was cut back by 11 bases and J by 8 bases. Germline lookup yields CDR1 MNHEY and CDR2 SMNVEV (reference sequence).

The chain links TRBV5-6 to TRBJ1-5; TRBD1 aligns across 8 bases. CDR3 length: 14 amino acids. Germline CDR1 and CDR2: SGHDT and YYEEEE. The V and J ends lost 1 base and 7 bases, in that order; junction bases with no gene match: 4. CDR3 region: CASSLQGALQPQHF. The CDR3 nucleotides read TGTGCCAGCAGCTTGCAGGGGGCTCTACAGCCCCAGCATTTT.

This clone was detected only a few times. The chain joins TRBV6-5 to TRBJ1-1, with D hard to call. V was shortened by 2 bases and J by 2 bases, with 9 bases between the two germline ends. CDR1 MNHEY and CDR2 SVGAGI come from the germline V gene. This CDR3 has 14 amino acids. The CDR3 DNA sequence: TGTGCCAGCAGTTACGAGGAAGCAAACACTGAAGCTTTCTTT. It encodes CASSYEEANTEAFF.

The chain joins TRBV5-1 to TRBJ1-2; D is undetermined. The V end was cut by 5 bases, the J end by 1 base, with 9 bases between. The CDR3 extends over 13 amino acids. Germline V gene sequence: CDR1 SGHRS, CDR2 YFSETQ. CDR3 in DNA: TGCGCCAGCAGGTATCAGGTTAACTATGGCTACACCTTC. It encodes CASRYQVNYGYTF. Full variable domain (rest looked up from reference TRBV5-1 and TRBJ1-2): KAGVTQTPRYLIKTRGQQVTLSCSPISGHRSVSWYQQTPGQGLQFLFEYFSETQRNKGNFPGRFSGRQFSNSRSEMNVSTLELGDSALYLCASRYQVNYGYTFGSGTRLTVV.

This clone was recorded only once. CDR3 nucleotide sequence: TGTGCCAGCTCACCTCCGGGGACAATATCGCGGAACACTGAAGCTTTCTTT. This sequence encodes CASSPPGTISRNTEAFF. The chain carries TRBV18 and TRBJ1-1, with D possibly being TRBD1 (6 bases). In germline, CDR1 is KGHSH, CDR2 LQKENI. This CDR3 is 17 amino acids long. Trimming took off 3 bases at V and 1 base at J, with 18 bases between the two ends. The full variable domain, completed using reference TRBV18 and TRBJ1-1, is NAGVMQNPRHLVRRRGQEARLRCSPMKGHSHVYWYRQLPEEGLKFMVYLQKENIIDESGMPKERFSAEFPKEGPSILRIQQVVRGDSAAYFCASSPPGTISRNTEAFFGQGTRLTVV.

The rearrangement links TRBV5-5 to TRBJ2-2; TRBD1 agrees at 12 bases. CDR1 SGHKS and CDR2 YYEKEE come from the germline V gene (reference sequence). This CDR3 has 18 residues. Germline trimming cut 5 bases from V and 2 bases from J; bases unmatched to any gene: 10. CDR3 loop: CASSLKGQGAINTGELFF. CDR3 sequence (DNA): TGTGCCAGCAGTTTAAAGGGACAGGGGGCCATTAACACCGGGGAGCTGTTTTTT.